This T cell receptor beta chain was documented in a study of regulatory T cells in long-lasting Graves disease. Noted time point: newly diagnosed GD, antithyroid drugs for less than 3 months. The TCR library used RNA extracted from PBMCs. Library construction for TCR beta used iRepertoire HTBI primers and Arm-PCR of CDR3 regions. In TCRdb, the multiplex PCR reads were re-called with MiXCR into one record per CDR3 protein. The repertoire has about 420,000 distinct CDR3 sequences, about a sixth of them found once; the top ten carry roughly 23%. From germline, CDR1 is LNHNV and CDR2 YYDKDF (reference sequence). With V trimmed by 3 bases and J by 6 bases, 11 bases remained unmatched. The length of the CDR3 is 17 residues. The same sample was also studied in work on T cells in Graves' hyperthyroidism and ophthalmopathy. That work states: TCR CDR3 underwent first-round RT-PCR with the HTBI primer set. Most thyroid clonotypes with frequency above 0.001 were detected in blood.

The TCR was taken from a young woman with Graves disease. This chain connects TRBV15 to TRBJ2-2; 9 positions match TRBD1. The starting material was peripheral blood mononuclear cells (PBMCs), obtained at new diagnosis, from a patient treated with antithyroid drugs. The CDR3 nucleotides are TGTGCCACCAGCAGTCCCCCCGGGACAGGGTTGGCCGGGGAGCTGTTTTTT. Encoded protein: CATSSPPGTGLAGELFF.